This TCR beta chain is from a study of T cell responses to AZD1222 COVID-19 vaccine. Study results and limitations: Close to half of spike-specific TCRs reportedly recognize unmutated variant regions.

With respect to this clone: No antigen is known for it.

Generated by immunoSEQ multiplex PCR, the TCRdb table keeps only in-frame clones and is missing some. The sample includes around 210,000 clones, roughly 94% of them seen just once. This clonotype was obtained from an adult who received the MenACWY meningococcal vaccine as a control. The specimen comprised peripheral blood, sampled 28 days after the second dose of the MenACWY control vaccine.

The CDR3 DNA reads as TGTGCCAGCAGCTTTTCGACTAGCGGGGGGTTGGGAGTTGAGCAGTTCTTC. It translates to CASSFSTSGGLGVEQFF. The rearrangement links TRBV5-6 to TRBJ2-1; 13 bases are a match to TRBD2. The ends lost 2 bases at V and 9 bases at J; junction bases unmatched: 11. This CDR3 spans 17 amino acids. Germline V CDR1 and CDR2: SGHDT, YYEEEE.